This entry concerns a single T cell receptor (beta chain). Its target is unknown. The sample holds other DNA sequences that translate to the same CDR3. The CDR3 spans 15 residues. Trimming at V came to 3 bases and at J to 1 base, leaving 1 base not matched to a gene. Germline CDR1 SGHRS, CDR2 YFSETQ. The PCR was carried out with 60 Vbeta primers and 13 Jbeta primers. Some clones are missing from TCRdb's copy, which holds only in-frame ones; the method was immunoSEQ multiplex PCR. The repertoire holds 150,000 to 200,000 clones, with around 80% as singletons. The sample is drawn from a study of cytomegalovirus exposure and HLA in healthy donors. Study-level findings and limits: Later on, a genetic analysis was performed. It linked a missense variant in DCLRE1C with V- and J-gene trimming of TCR beta. Donor immune exposure was known only as CMV serostatus.

Donors had nominal health at sampling but likely had unrecorded immune exposures. This receptor was obtained from a woman aged 25 to 39 in good health and CMV-seropositive. The chain uses TRBV5-1 and TRBJ2-2, with 9 bases identical to TRBD1. The sample consisted of PBMCs. The CDR3 is CASSSGQGNTGELFF. Written as DNA, the CDR3 is TGCGCCAGCAGCTCGGGACAGGGGAACACCGGGGAGCTGTTTTTT.